The 19 T cell receptor beta chains below all came from one sample that was sequenced in a study of blood T cell repertoires in COVID-19. Produced via immunoSEQ multiplex PCR; TCRdb's table is partial and in-frame only. The sample lists tens of thousands of clones, about four fifths occurring once. Sequenced sample: peripheral blood. These receptors were taken from a man between 65 and 85 years old with active COVID-19.

The V call is TRBV24-1, the J call TRBJ2-3, with a weak D call TRBD1 (5 bases). The germline V gene has CDR1 KGHDR and CDR2 SFDVKD. Between the trimmed V and J ends, which lost 4 bases and 2 bases, there was a span of 6 bases. The CDR3 spans 13 residues. In DNA, the CDR3 is TGTGCCACCAGTGACAGGGTCACAGATACGCAGTATTTT. This encodes CATSDRVTDTQYF.

The gene calls are TRBV24-1 and TRBJ2-3; possibly TRBD2 for D (5 bases). Germline values: CDR1 KGHDR, CDR2 SFDVKD. Trimming removed 3 bases from V and 1 base from J, with 13 bases in between. The CDR3 sequence is 16 residues long. This CDR3 is CATSDGENRGTDTQYF. The DNA for the CDR3 is TGTGCCACCAGTGATGGGGAGAACCGGGGCACAGATACGCAGTATTTT.

This clone appeared a few times. V gene TRBV7-8 combines with J gene TRBJ2-7, with 7 bases that match TRBD1. V trimming: 6 bases; J trimming: 6 bases; junction bases outside the gene matches: 17. CDR1 and CDR2 from the germline V gene are SGHVS and FQNEAQ. The CDR3 totals 16 residues. The CDR3 sequence is CASRRTGGIGKFEQYF. The CDR3 nucleotides are TGTGCCAGCAGGAGGACAGGTGGGATTGGAAAGTTCGAGCAGTACTTC.

The chain carries TRBV7-3 and TRBJ2-1, with 11 nucleotides matching TRBD2. Germline CDR1 reads SGHTA; CDR2 reads FQGTGA. This CDR3 is 15 amino acids long. The J segment lost 7 bases and the V segment lost 5 bases, leaving 7 bases of the junction unmatched. For the CDR3, the DNA is TGTGCCAGCAGCCTGACTAGCGGGGCGCAGAATGAGCAGTTCTTC. This codes for CASSLTSGAQNEQFF.

This rearrangement joins TRBV4-3 to TRBJ2-2; weak D call: TRBD1 (6 bases). Trimming stripped 0 bases from V and 6 bases from J, with 14 bases between. The germline CDR1 and CDR2 sequences are LGHNA and YSLEER. This CDR3 comprises 16 residues. As DNA, the CDR3 is TGCGCCAGCAGCCAAGATCTGGCCAGGGGACCCGGGGAGCTGTTTTTT. It codes for CASSQDLARGPGELFF.

The rearrangement links TRBV19 to TRBJ2-7; D perhaps matches TRBD1 (6 bases). V lost 5 bases, J lost 6 bases, and 17 bases lay in between. Germline V lookup: CDR1 LNHDA, CDR2 SQIVND (reference sequence). CDR3 length equals 14 residues. CDR3 residues: CASSPGTSWSEQYF. The DNA for the CDR3 is TGTGCCAGTAGTCCCGGGACAAGTTGGAGCGAGCAGTACTTC.

The gene calls are TRBV24-1 and TRBJ2-7; D unresolved. The V gene lost 4 bases and the J gene lost 2 bases, with 17 bases spanning the gap. CDR3 length equals 16 residues. The germline V gene encodes CDR1 KGHDR and CDR2 SFDVKD. The CDR3 nucleotides read TGTGCCACCAGTGAACCGATCCGAGCCCTTACCTACGAGCAGTACTTC. This gives the protein CATSEPIRALTYEQYF.

The rearrangement uses TRBV7-2 and TRBJ1-1; D not certain. CDR1 is SGHTA and CDR2 is FQGNSA in the germline V gene. The CDR3 is 14 amino acids. The germline V and J ends were trimmed by 5 bases and 1 base, with 11 bases remaining between them. CDR3 nucleotide sequence: TGTGCCAGCAGCGCAAATCACAGGAACACTGAAGCTTTCTTT. Translating gives CASSANHRNTEAFF.

The chain has TRBV12-3 or TRBV12-4 and TRBJ1-2, with 7 positions matching TRBD1. CDR3 size: 13 residues. The J segment lost 6 bases and the V segment lost 4 bases, leaving 5 bases of the junction unmatched. The CDR3 spells CASSSRGSDGYTF. The CDR3 DNA reads TGTGCCAGCAGTTCCAGGGGGTCGGATGGCTACACCTTC.

The chain has TRBV4-2 and TRBJ2-1; D remains unclear. This CDR3 has 15 residues. The ends were cut back, 2 bases at V and 1 base at J, with 9 bases in the middle. The V gene's germline CDR1 is LGHNA and CDR2 YNFKEQ. CDR3 DNA: TGTGCCAGCAGCCAACAGAAAATGTCCTACAATGAGCAGTTCTTC. Translation: CASSQQKMSYNEQFF.

The J gene is TRBJ1-6, the V gene TRBV2; the D is unclear. CDR3 size: 16 residues. V was pared by 1 base and J by 0 bases, with 7 bases between. The germline V gene has CDR1 SNHLY and CDR2 FYNNEI. The CDR3 sequence is CASSEGVSSYNSPLHF. The CDR3 DNA follows: TGTGCCAGCAGTGAAGGAGTGAGCTCCTATAATTCACCCCTCCACTTT.

CDR3 bases: TGTGCCAGCAGCCGCAGGGGAGGGAGGGAGCAGTTCTTC. It translates to CASSRRGGREQFF. J is TRBJ2-1 and V is TRBV7-2; TRBD2 is a possible D gene (7 bases). Germline V gene sequence: CDR1 SGHTA, CDR2 FQGNSA. The V and J ends lost 5 bases and 10 bases respectively, with 15 bases between them. There are 13 residues in the CDR3.

V is TRBV6-5 and J is TRBJ2-4, with 8 bases lining up with TRBD1. This CDR3 has 15 residues. Germline V CDR1 and CDR2: MNHEY, SVGAGI. V shed 8 bases and J 7 bases; nucleotides not matched to a gene: 13. The CDR3 here is CASGNTDRVVNIQYF. CDR3 nucleotides: TGTGCCAGCGGAAACACGGACAGGGTAGTGAACATTCAGTACTTC.

The chain joins TRBV7-2 to TRBJ2-3; 9 nucleotides agree with TRBD1. The CDR3 covers 18 residues. J lost 2 bases, V lost 1 base, and 10 bases had no gene match. In germline, CDR1 is SGHTA, CDR2 FQGNSA. The CDR3: CASSLGRGTGIVTDTQYF. In DNA form, the CDR3 reads TGTGCCAGCAGCTTAGGTCGGGGGACAGGGATCGTCACAGATACGCAGTATTTT.

V is TRBV6-5 and J is TRBJ1-1; D not certain. V lost 6 bases and J lost 1, with 9 bases in between. This CDR3 has 13 amino acids. Germline V lookup: CDR1 MNHEY, CDR2 SVGAGI. CDR3: CASRKPGNTEAFF. The CDR3 DNA is TGTGCCAGCAGAAAGCCAGGGAACACTGAAGCTTTCTTT.

The J gene is TRBJ2-1, the V gene TRBV4-3; a possible D gene is TRBD2 (5 bases). V lost 0 bases, J lost 3 bases, and 9 bases lay in between. The CDR3 spans 15 residues. Germline values: CDR1 LGHNA, CDR2 YSLEER. The CDR3 DNA is TGCGCCAGCAGCCAAGATCCGGGGATCTACAATGAGCAGTTCTTC. Translated, it gives CASSQDPGIYNEQFF.

The CDR3 is CASSSGLDWETQYF. Written as DNA, the CDR3 is TGCGCCAGCAGCTCCGGACTTGACTGGGAGACCCAGTACTTC. V and J are TRBV5-1 and TRBJ2-5, with a weak D call TRBD2 (5 bases). Germline V gene data show CDR1 as SGHRS and CDR2 as YFSETQ. Trimming cost V 3 bases and J 5 bases, with 14 bases left between them. This CDR3 comprises 14 residues.

A single count supports this clone. The genes are TRBV5-4 and TRBJ2-3, with 9 bases matching TRBD2. V was pared by 2 bases and J by 5 bases, with 9 bases of the junction left unmatched. Per germline, CDR1 SGHNT and CDR2 YYREEE (reference sequence). The CDR3 runs to 16 residues. CDR3 in amino acids: CASSLAAGGRGDTQYF. The CDR3 DNA follows: TGTGCCAGCAGCTTAGCGGCGGGAGGGCGGGGAGATACGCAGTATTTT.

The V and J genes are TRBV28 and TRBJ2-5, with 11 bases matching TRBD2. The junction had 7 bases not matched to a gene; V was cut back by 1 base and J by 0 bases. CDR1 and CDR2 from the germline V gene are MDHEN and SYDVKM. This CDR3 comprises 18 residues. The CDR3 nucleotides are TGTGCCAGCAGTTTATCCCGCTCTAGCGGGAGGTACCAAGAGACCCAGTACTTC. Encoded protein: CASSLSRSSGRYQETQYF.